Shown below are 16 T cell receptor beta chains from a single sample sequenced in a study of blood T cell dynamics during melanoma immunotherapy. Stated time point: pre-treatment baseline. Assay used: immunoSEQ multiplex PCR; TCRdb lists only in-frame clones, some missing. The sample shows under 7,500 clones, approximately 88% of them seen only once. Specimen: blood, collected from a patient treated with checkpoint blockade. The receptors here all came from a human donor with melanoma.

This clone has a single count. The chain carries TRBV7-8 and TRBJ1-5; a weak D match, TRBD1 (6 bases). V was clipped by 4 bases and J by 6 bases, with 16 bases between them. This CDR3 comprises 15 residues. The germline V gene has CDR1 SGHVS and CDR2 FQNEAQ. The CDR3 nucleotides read TGTGCCAGCAGCTCGTCAGGGGCAGGGCTTCAGCCCCAGCATTTT. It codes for CASSSSGAGLQPQHF.

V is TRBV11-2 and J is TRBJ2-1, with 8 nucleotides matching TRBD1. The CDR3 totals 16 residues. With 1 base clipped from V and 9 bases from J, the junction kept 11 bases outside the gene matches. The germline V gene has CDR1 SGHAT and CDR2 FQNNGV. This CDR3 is CASSLVPQGAPGEQFF. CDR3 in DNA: TGTGCCAGCAGCTTAGTCCCCCAGGGGGCGCCGGGTGAGCAGTTCTTC. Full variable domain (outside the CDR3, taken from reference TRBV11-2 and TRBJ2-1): EAGVAQSPRYKIIEKRQSVAFWCNPISGHATLYWYQQILGQGPKLLIQFQNNGVVDDSQLPKDRFSAERLKGVDSTLKIQPAKLEDSAVYLCASSLVPQGAPGEQFFGPGTRLTVL.

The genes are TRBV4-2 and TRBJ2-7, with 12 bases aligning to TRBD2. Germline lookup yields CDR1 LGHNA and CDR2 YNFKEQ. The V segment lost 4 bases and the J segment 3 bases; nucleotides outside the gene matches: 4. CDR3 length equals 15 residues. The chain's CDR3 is CASSRASGGDYEQYF. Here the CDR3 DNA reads TGTGCCAGCAGCCGGGCTAGCGGGGGGGACTACGAGCAGTACTTC.

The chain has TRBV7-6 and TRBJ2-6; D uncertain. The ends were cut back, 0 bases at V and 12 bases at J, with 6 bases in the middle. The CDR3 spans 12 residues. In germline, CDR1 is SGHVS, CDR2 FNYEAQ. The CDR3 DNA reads TGTGCCAGCAGCTTAGCCACATCCGTCCTGACTTTC. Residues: CASSLATSVLTF.

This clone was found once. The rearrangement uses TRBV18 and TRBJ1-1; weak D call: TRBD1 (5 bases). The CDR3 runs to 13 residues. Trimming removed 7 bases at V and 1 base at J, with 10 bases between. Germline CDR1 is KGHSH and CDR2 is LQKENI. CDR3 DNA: TGTGCCAGCTATAGGCAGGGGAACACTGAAGCTTTCTTT. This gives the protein CASYRQGNTEAFF.

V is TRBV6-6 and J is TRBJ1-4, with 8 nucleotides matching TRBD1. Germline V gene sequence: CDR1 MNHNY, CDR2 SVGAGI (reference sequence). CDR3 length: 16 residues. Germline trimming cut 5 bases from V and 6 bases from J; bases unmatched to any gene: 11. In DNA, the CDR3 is TGTGCCAGCAGTGGAACGGCCGTGACAGGGGATGAAAAACTGTTTTTT. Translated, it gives CASSGTAVTGDEKLFF.

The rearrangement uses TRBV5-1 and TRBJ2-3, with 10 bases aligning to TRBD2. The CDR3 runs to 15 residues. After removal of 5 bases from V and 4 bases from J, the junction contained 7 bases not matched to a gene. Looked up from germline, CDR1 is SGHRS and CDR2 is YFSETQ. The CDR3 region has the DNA TGCGCCAGCAGACCAAGCGGGGGGGCATCAGATACGCAGTATTTT. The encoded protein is CASRPSGGASDTQYF. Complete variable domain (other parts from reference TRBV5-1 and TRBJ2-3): KAGVTQTPRYLIKTRGQQVTLSCSPISGHRSVSWYQQTPGQGLQFLFEYFSETQRNKGNFPGRFSGRQFSNSRSEMNVSTLELGDSALYLCASRPSGGASDTQYFGPGTRLTVL.

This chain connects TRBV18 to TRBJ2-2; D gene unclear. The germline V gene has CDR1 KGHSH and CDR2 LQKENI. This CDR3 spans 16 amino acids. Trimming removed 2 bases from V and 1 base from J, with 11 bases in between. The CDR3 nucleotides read TGTGCCAGCTCACCATTGGCCGCGGAGAACACCGGGGAGCTGTTTTTT. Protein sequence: CASSPLAAENTGELFF.

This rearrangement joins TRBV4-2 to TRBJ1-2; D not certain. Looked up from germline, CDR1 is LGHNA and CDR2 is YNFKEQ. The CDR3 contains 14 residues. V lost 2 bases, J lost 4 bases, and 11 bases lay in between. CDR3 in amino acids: CASSQLESGYGYTF. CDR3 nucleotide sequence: TGTGCCAGCAGCCAATTGGAAAGCGGCTATGGCTACACCTTC.

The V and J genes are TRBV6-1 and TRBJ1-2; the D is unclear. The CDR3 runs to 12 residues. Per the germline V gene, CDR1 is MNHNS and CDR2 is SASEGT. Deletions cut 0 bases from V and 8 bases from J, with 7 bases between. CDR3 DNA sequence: TGTGCCAGCAGTGAAGCACTGGGCGGCTACACCTTC. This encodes CASSEALGGYTF.

CDR3 DNA: TGTGCCAGCAGCAAGGGGACAGGGGACTCACCCCTCCACTTT. Translating it yields CASSKGTGDSPLHF. The chain has TRBV11-2 and TRBJ1-6; 10 positions match TRBD1. There are 14 residues in the CDR3. Germline V gene data show CDR1 as SGHAT and CDR2 as FQNNGV. V lost 5 bases and J lost 10; bases outside the gene matches: 5.

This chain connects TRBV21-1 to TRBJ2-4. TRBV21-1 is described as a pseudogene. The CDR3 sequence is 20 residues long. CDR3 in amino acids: CASSKEPQAGRHLAKNIQYF. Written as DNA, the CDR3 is TGTGCCAGCAGCAAAGAACCCCAGGCTGGACGGCACCTAGCCAAAAACATTCAGTACTTC.

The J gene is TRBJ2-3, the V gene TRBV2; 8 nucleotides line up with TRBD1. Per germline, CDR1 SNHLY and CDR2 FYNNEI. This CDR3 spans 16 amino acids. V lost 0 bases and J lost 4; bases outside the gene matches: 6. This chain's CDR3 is CASSEALTGESDTQYF. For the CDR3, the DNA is TGTGCCAGCAGTGAAGCCCTGACAGGGGAATCAGATACGCAGTATTTT.

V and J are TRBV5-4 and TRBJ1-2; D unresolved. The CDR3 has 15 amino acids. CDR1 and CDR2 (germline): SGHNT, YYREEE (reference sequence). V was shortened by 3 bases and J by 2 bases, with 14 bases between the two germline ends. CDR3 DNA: TGTGCCAGCAGCTCGTATCTGGGGTCGAACTATGGCTACACCTTC. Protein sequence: CASSSYLGSNYGYTF.

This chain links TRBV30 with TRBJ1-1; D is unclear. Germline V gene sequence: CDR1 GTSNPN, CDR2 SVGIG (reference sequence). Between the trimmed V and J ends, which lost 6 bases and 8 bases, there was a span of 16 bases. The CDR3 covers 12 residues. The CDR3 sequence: CACSGLGSEAFF. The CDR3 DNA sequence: TGTGCCTGTTCGGGATTGGGATCAGAAGCTTTCTTT.

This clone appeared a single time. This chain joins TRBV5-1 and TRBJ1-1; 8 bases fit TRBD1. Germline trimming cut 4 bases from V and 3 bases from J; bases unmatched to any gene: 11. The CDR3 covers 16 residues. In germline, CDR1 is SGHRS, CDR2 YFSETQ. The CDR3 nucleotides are TGCGCCAGCAGCCCATTGATGGACAGGGCCGACACTGAAGCTTTCTTT. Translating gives CASSPLMDRADTEAFF.